A selection of T cell receptor beta chains follows, all from one sample in a study of shared clonotypes between healthy human individuals. Sequencing was performed with immunoSEQ multiplex PCR; in TCRdb, only in-frame clones are kept and a portion is missing. Counted here are more than 2 million clones, over 85% occurring once; the ten biggest clones make up about 1.1%. The sample was naive CD8+ T cells sorted from blood. These receptors were collected from a man younger than 35 in good health. Each CDR3 is given with its conserved first and last residue. The order of the fields is CDR3 DNA, CDR3 protein, J gene, V gene, D gene, clone size. The D gene is left open where the match is weak. Only some rows state a clone size, as once, few, many or a class for expanded clones.

cdr3_nt: TGTGCCAGCAGCATCTACTACGAGCAGTACTTC
cdr3_aa: CASSIYYEQYF
j_call: TRBJ2-7
v_call: TRBV5-6
d_call: NA
clone_size: NA

cdr3_nt: TGCGCCAGCAGCCAATGGCCGGAGGAGGGGAACACTGAAGCTTTCTTT
cdr3_aa: CASSQWPEEGNTEAFF
j_call: TRBJ1-1
v_call: TRBV4-3
d_call: NA
clone_size: NA

cdr3_nt: TGTGCCAGTAGTCCCGGTGGCTACTCCTACGAGCAGTACTTC
cdr3_aa: CASSPGGYSYEQYF
j_call: TRBJ2-7
v_call: TRBV19
d_call: NA
clone_size: NA

cdr3_nt: TGTGCCAGCAGCCCAGGTGGTGACACCATATATTTT
cdr3_aa: CASSPGGDTIYF
j_call: TRBJ1-3
v_call: TRBV28
d_call: NA
clone_size: NA

cdr3_nt: TGCGCCAGCAGCCAACCCGCTACAAACACCGGGGAGCTGTTTTTT
cdr3_aa: CASSQPATNTGELFF
j_call: TRBJ2-2
v_call: TRBV4-1
d_call: NA
clone_size: NA

cdr3_nt: TGTGCCAGCAGTGGTCTTAGGGGTAACACCGGGGAGCTGTTTTTT
cdr3_aa: CASSGLRGNTGELFF
j_call: TRBJ2-2
v_call: TRBV6-1
d_call: NA
clone_size: NA

cdr3_nt: TGCAGCGCCCGGGGGACTAGCGGGGGGAATGAGCAGTTCTTC
cdr3_aa: CSARGTSGGNEQFF
j_call: TRBJ2-1
v_call: TRBV29-1
d_call: TRBD2
clone_size: NA

cdr3_nt: TGCGCCAGCAGCGCGGGACAGGGGGCCTATAATTCACCCCTCCACTTT
cdr3_aa: CASSAGQGAYNSPLHF
j_call: TRBJ1-6
v_call: TRBV4-1
d_call: TRBD1
clone_size: NA

cdr3_nt: TGTGCCAGCAGCCTACCGGGTGTTTTGGAGGAAGCTTTCTTT
cdr3_aa: CASSLPGVLEEAFF
j_call: TRBJ1-1
v_call: TRBV6-5
d_call: NA
clone_size: NA

cdr3_nt: TGTGCCAGCAGCTTAGAGTACAGGGTCGAATACGAGCAGTACTTC
cdr3_aa: CASSLEYRVEYEQYF
j_call: TRBJ2-7
v_call: TRBV11-2
d_call: NA
clone_size: few

cdr3_nt: TGCACCAGCAGCCACCGCCCCCCCCCTACTAGCGGGATGGAGACCCAGTACTTC
cdr3_aa: CTSSHRPPPTSGMETQYF
j_call: TRBJ2-5
v_call: TRBV1
d_call: NA
clone_size: NA

cdr3_nt: TGTGCCAGTAGTCCAACCCACAGCTCCTACAATGAGCAGTTCTTC
cdr3_aa: CASSPTHSSYNEQFF
j_call: TRBJ2-1
v_call: TRBV19
d_call: NA
clone_size: NA

cdr3_nt: TGCGCCAGCAGCCAAGACCCCCCTAGCGGGGGCGAAGAGACCCAGTACTTC
cdr3_aa: CASSQDPPSGGEETQYF
j_call: TRBJ2-5
v_call: TRBV4-1
d_call: TRBD2
clone_size: NA

cdr3_nt: TGCAGCGTTGAAGTCTTTGACAGGGAGGGCTACGAGCAGTACTTC
cdr3_aa: CSVEVFDREGYEQYF
j_call: TRBJ2-7
v_call: TRBV29-1
d_call: NA
clone_size: NA

cdr3_nt: TGTGCCAGCAGTCACCTGGCAGACTTCCTTAAAGAGCAGTACTTC
cdr3_aa: CASSHLADFLKEQYF
j_call: TRBJ2-7
v_call: TRBV28
d_call: NA
clone_size: NA

cdr3_nt: TGTGCCAGCAGCGCTCTAGAAGGCCAAGCTTTCTTT
cdr3_aa: CASSALEGQAFF
j_call: TRBJ1-1
v_call: TRBV7-3
d_call: NA
clone_size: NA

cdr3_nt: TGTGCCAGCAGGTCCGGGACAGGGGTTGAAAAACTGTTTTTT
cdr3_aa: CASRSGTGVEKLFF
j_call: TRBJ1-4
v_call: TRBV2
d_call: TRBD1
clone_size: NA

cdr3_nt: TGTGCCAGTAGTGCCTCTAGCGGGGGAGCCACAGATACGCAGTATTTT
cdr3_aa: CASSASSGGATDTQYF
j_call: TRBJ2-3
v_call: TRBV19
d_call: TRBD2
clone_size: NA

cdr3_nt: TGTGCCAGCAGTTTTGAGGTGGGAATCACAGATACGCAGTATTTT
cdr3_aa: CASSFEVGITDTQYF
j_call: TRBJ2-3
v_call: TRBV27
d_call: NA
clone_size: NA

cdr3_nt: TGTGCCAGCAGCCGACCAGGCAGCGACTCTGGAAACACCATATATTTT
cdr3_aa: CASSRPGSDSGNTIYF
j_call: TRBJ1-3
v_call: TRBV7-8
d_call: NA
clone_size: NA

cdr3_nt: TGTGCCACCCTAGAGTGGGGCTACGAGCAGTACTTC
cdr3_aa: CATLEWGYEQYF
j_call: TRBJ2-7
v_call: TRBV28
d_call: NA
clone_size: NA

cdr3_nt: TGTGCCAGCAGGGGACTAGCGGGAGGGCCCCAAGAGACCCAGTACTTC
cdr3_aa: CASRGLAGGPQETQYF
j_call: TRBJ2-5
v_call: TRBV27
d_call: TRBD2
clone_size: NA

cdr3_nt: TGTGCCAGTAGCGCGGACAGGGAGAGCACAGATACGCAGTATTTT
cdr3_aa: CASSADRESTDTQYF
j_call: TRBJ2-3
v_call: TRBV19
d_call: TRBD1
clone_size: NA

cdr3_nt: TGTGCCAGCAGCCCTCTGGACGGCCGGCCCCAGCATTTT
cdr3_aa: CASSPLDGRPQHF
j_call: TRBJ1-5
v_call: TRBV27
d_call: NA
clone_size: NA

cdr3_nt: TGTGCCAGCAGCTTAGTATTTGGAGAAACTAGCGGGATCTACAATGAGCAGTTCTTC
cdr3_aa: CASSLVFGETSGIYNEQFF
j_call: TRBJ2-1
v_call: TRBV7-6
d_call: TRBD2
clone_size: NA

cdr3_nt: TGTGCCACCCGGAGGGGACCGACCTACGAGCAGTACTTC
cdr3_aa: CATRRGPTYEQYF
j_call: TRBJ2-7
v_call: TRBV27
d_call: NA
clone_size: NA

cdr3_nt: TGTGCCAGCAGAAAGGACAGGGGAAACTACAATGAGCAGTTCTTC
cdr3_aa: CASRKDRGNYNEQFF
j_call: TRBJ2-1
v_call: TRBV6-5
d_call: TRBD1
clone_size: NA

cdr3_nt: TGTGCCAGCAGCGCCTGGACTAGCGGGAGCCATGAGCAGTTCTTC
cdr3_aa: CASSAWTSGSHEQFF
j_call: TRBJ2-1
v_call: TRBV9
d_call: TRBD2
clone_size: NA

cdr3_nt: TGCGCCAGCAGCCAAGATAGGAGGGGCTCGCGTTTGAACACTGAAGCTTTCTTT
cdr3_aa: CASSQDRRGSRLNTEAFF
j_call: TRBJ1-1
v_call: TRBV4-3
d_call: NA
clone_size: NA

cdr3_nt: TGTGCCAGCAGCTTAGGGACAGGTCAGCCCCAGCATTTT
cdr3_aa: CASSLGTGQPQHF
j_call: TRBJ1-5
v_call: TRBV13
d_call: NA
clone_size: once